This section outlines one TCR beta chain sequence together with its context. The assay was immunoSEQ multiplex PCR, and TCRdb's table has in-frame clones only and misses some. Found here are about 1 million clones, around 74% of them singletons; the top ten hold about 1.5%. This CDR3 is 15 amino acids long. J lost 7 bases, V lost 6 bases, and 10 bases had no gene match. CDR1 and CDR2 from the germline V gene are MNHNS and SASEGT. The data derive from a study of shared clonotypes between healthy human individuals. J is TRBJ2-1 and V is TRBV6-1; 9 nucleotides agree with TRBD2. Sequencing was done on a sample of memory CD4+ T cells sorted from blood. Sample subset: CD45RA-negative fraction. The receptor was derived from a man between 18 and 35 years old in good health. The CDR3 loop is CASRKGGGADNEQFF. In nucleotides, the CDR3 is TGTGCCAGCAGGAAAGGCGGGGGGGCCGATAATGAGCAGTTCTTC.